The T cell receptor beta chain under discussion was sequenced for a study of blood T cell repertoires in COVID-19. As for the study in general: Samples taken during acute and convalescent COVID-19 were collected in the United States, Italy and Spain. From T cells, B-cell-depleted T cells, or PBMCs came the material, which was cDNA or gDNA.

Germline-derived CDR1 and CDR2 are SQVTM and ANQGSEA. J lost 2 bases, V lost 4 bases, and 2 bases had no gene match. CDR3 length equals 12 residues. In the authors' workflow: Reference gene primer amplification in the assay estimated nucleated cell counts. Measured with immunoSEQ multiplex PCR; TCRdb has only the in-frame clones, and not every one. Clonal size and the V and J genes are those of that table, whereas D and trimming came from the DNA. Seen here are about 180,000 clones, approximately 80% observed once, and the top ten hold less than 2%. The chain employs TRBV29-1 and TRBJ2-7, with 7 bases identical to TRBD2. This TCR was sampled from a human donor in a cohort sampled during active COVID-19. What was sequenced was peripheral blood. The DNA for the CDR3 is TGCAGCGTTGTGAGCGGGACCTACGAGCAGTACTTC. This gives the protein CSVVSGTYEQYF.